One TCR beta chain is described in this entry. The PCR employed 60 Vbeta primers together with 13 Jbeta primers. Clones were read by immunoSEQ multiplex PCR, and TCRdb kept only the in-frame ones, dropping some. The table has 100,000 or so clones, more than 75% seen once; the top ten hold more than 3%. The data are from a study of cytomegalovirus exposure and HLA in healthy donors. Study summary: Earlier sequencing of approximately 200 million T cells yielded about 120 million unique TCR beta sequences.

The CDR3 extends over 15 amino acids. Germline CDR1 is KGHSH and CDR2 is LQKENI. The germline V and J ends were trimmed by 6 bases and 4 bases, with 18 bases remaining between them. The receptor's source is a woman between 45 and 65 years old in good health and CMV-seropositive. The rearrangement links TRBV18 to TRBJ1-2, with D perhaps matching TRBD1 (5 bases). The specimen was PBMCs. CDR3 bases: TGTGCCAGCTCCTCCGGGGGAGAATCGGTCTATGGCTACACCTTC. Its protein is CASSSGGESVYGYTF.